This is a list of T cell receptor beta chains from one sample in a study of tumor-infiltrating lymphocytes in localized non-small cell lung cancer. Method: immunoSEQ multiplex PCR; TCRdb's copy keeps in-frame clones and lacks some. The sample includes some 9,300 clones, 70% to 85% of them seen just once. The specimen sequenced was lung tumor tissue. These receptors all come from a human donor with non-small cell lung cancer. CDR3s leave out the opening cysteine and the closing phenylalanine or tryptophan. Only part of the rows carry a size: once, few, many, or a class if the clone is expanded.

V	length	J	size	CDR3
TRBV11-3	13	TRBJ2-2	.	ASSFRGGTTGELF
TRBV30	11	TRBJ2-2	.	AWSVLLNSELF
TRBV4-3	12	TRBJ2-1	.	ASSQDVSRNEQF
TRBV9	12	TRBJ1-1	.	ASSVAVSNTEAF
TRBV4-2	14	TRBJ2-5	.	ASSQGLQGAEETQY
TRBV7-9	11	TRBJ1-1	.	ASSLIVGAEAF
TRBV5-4	15	TRBJ2-2	.	ASSFRRDSYNTGELF
TRBV7-2	12	TRBJ1-2	.	ASSLGQTLYGYT
TRBV5-8	11	TRBJ2-6	.	ASSWLGVNVLT
TRBV7-8	12	TRBJ1-2	.	ASSFAETNYGYT
TRBV29-1	14	TRBJ2-1	.	SVEGDGTEDYNEQF
TRBV7-2	12	TRBJ1-2	.	ASSLEGKNYGYT
TRBV11-2	14	TRBJ2-7	.	ASSLRRTSGVYEQY
TRBV19	12	TRBJ2-1	once	ASSIAWGRDEQF
TRBV6-5	12	TRBJ2-1	few	ASNRDRSRNEQF
TRBV25-1	11	TRBJ1-1	.	ASSADRGPRAF
TRBV7-9	12	TRBJ1-1	.	ASSEGQGASEAF
TRBV19	12	TRBJ2-7	.	ASSIADGSYEQY
TRBV28	13	TRBJ2-5	once	ASSTQDIGFETQY
TRBV27	11	TRBJ1-2	.	ASSFGHSYGYT
TRBV20-1	9	TRBJ2-3	few	SAGNTDTQY
TRBV19	11	TRBJ1-5	.	ASSRKEDQPQH
TRBV9	13	TRBJ2-3	.	ASSVGTGTTDTQY
TRBV9	13	TRBJ2-7	.	ASSLATGGAYEQY
TRBV18	12	TRBJ1-2	.	ASSRTGERYGYT
TRBV11-2	11	TRBJ1-1	.	ASSLDPATEAF
TRBV5-1	14	TRBJ1-1	.	ASSLDLAGGNTEAF
TRBV28	12	TRBJ1-2	.	ASSLRQGKNGYT
TRBV6-1	14	TRBJ1-4	few	ASSESRAGRDEKLF
TRBV5-1	13	TRBJ1-2	.	ASSSNTGSQSGYT
TRBV6-1	13	TRBJ2-1	.	ASRGGQSSYNEQF
TRBV7-9	10	TRBJ2-7	medium-sized	ASSLGGTEQY
TRBV6-1	11	TRBJ2-7	once	ASSERWDGEQY
TRBV7-2	12	TRBJ2-3	few	ASTYPPSQDTQY
TRBV2	8	TRBJ1-1	.	ASRGTEAF
TRBV18	10	TRBJ2-1	few	ASRTETNEQF
TRBV10-1	11	TRBJ2-2	.	ASSGQASGELF
TRBV9	13	TRBJ1-2	.	ASSVAGTFSYGYT